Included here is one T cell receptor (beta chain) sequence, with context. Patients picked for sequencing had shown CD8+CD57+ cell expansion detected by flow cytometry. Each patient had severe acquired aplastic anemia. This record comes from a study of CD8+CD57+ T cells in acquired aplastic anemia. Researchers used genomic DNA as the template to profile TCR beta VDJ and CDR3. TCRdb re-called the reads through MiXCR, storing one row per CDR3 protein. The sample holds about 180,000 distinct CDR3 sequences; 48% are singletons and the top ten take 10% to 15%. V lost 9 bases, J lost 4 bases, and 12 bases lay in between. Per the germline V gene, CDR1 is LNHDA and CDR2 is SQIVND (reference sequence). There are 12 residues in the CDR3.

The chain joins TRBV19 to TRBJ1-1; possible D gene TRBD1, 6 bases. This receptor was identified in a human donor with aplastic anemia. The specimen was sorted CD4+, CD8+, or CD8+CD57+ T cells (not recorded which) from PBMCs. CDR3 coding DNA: TGTGCCAGCCACCAAGGGGGCACTGAAGCTTTCTTT. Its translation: CASHQGGTEAFF.